The 20 T cell receptor beta chains listed next were all sequenced from one sample in a study of T-cell reconstitution after alpha-beta-depleted transplantation in children. Unique molecular identifiers were incorporated into the prepared TCRbeta library. TCRdb itself ran the PCR reads through MiXCR, one entry per CDR3 protein. This table has hundreds of thousands of distinct CDR3 sequences, around 13% appearing once. The specimen comprised PBMCs, sampled before TCRalphabeta/CD19-depleted stem cell transplant. These receptors came from a girl aged 2 to 10 with congenital amegakaryocytic thrombocytopenia, due to receive a stem cell transplant.

This clonotype was seen at least ten times. CDR3 in DNA: TGTGCCAGCGTACCCCCGGTACTAGCGGGAGTTTCAGATACGCAGTATTTT. Protein product: CASVPPVLAGVSDTQYF. V is TRBV12-3 or TRBV12-4 and J is TRBJ2-3; 11 bases agree with TRBD2. The CDR3 is made up of 17 amino acids. The trim removed 8 bases at V and 4 bases at J, leaving 14 bases unmatched.

This clonotype was detected many times. The J gene is TRBJ2-7, the V gene TRBV6-6; D call uncertain. Trimming removed 2 bases at V and 4 bases at J, with 6 bases between. This CDR3 spans 12 amino acids. Germline V gene lookup returns CDR1 MNHNY and CDR2 SVGAGI (reference sequence). The CDR3 region is CASSYRVYEQYF. CDR3 nucleotides: TGTGCCAGCAGTTACCGCGTTTACGAGCAGTACTTC.

This clonotype was detected only a few times. The rearrangement uses TRBV28 and TRBJ1-2; D remains ambiguous. The CDR3 extends over 14 amino acids. V was trimmed by 7 bases and J by 5 bases, leaving 17 bases between them. Per the germline V gene, CDR1 is MDHEN and CDR2 is SYDVKM. The CDR3 DNA is TGTGCCAGCAATCCCCTAGGGAGAGGATATGGCTACACCTTC. Its protein is CASNPLGRGYGYTF.

The table lists this clonotype with a few counts. This chain connects TRBV11-2 to TRBJ2-2, with TRBD2 identical over 10 bases. Trimming cost V 0 bases and J 3 bases; bases outside gene matches: 4. Looked up from germline, CDR1 is SGHAT and CDR2 is FQNNGV. The length of the CDR3 is 17 residues. The CDR3 region has the DNA TGTGCCAGCAGCTTAGAGGGCCTAGCGGGAGACACCGGGGAGCTGTTTTTT. This encodes CASSLEGLAGDTGELFF. Drawing the rest from reference TRBV11-2 and TRBJ2-2, the complete variable domain is EAGVAQSPRYKIIEKRQSVAFWCNPISGHATLYWYQQILGQGPKLLIQFQNNGVVDDSQLPKDRFSAERLKGVDSTLKIQPAKLEDSAVYLCASSLEGLAGDTGELFFGEGSRLTVL.

This clonotype was counted a few times. The chain combines TRBV12-3 or TRBV12-4 with TRBJ1-5, with TRBD1 identical over 9 bases. V gave up 5 bases and J gave up 5 bases; unmatched junction bases: 4. This CDR3 contains 14 residues. The DNA for the CDR3 is TGTGCCAGCAGTAACACAGGGGGCGATCAGCCCCAGCATTTT. Amino acids: CASSNTGGDQPQHF.

This clonotype appeared many times. V gene TRBV5-1 combines with J gene TRBJ2-3, with a weak D call TRBD2 (6 bases). Between the trimmed V and J ends, which lost 0 bases and 4 bases, there was a span of 21 bases. The CDR3 length is 18 residues. CDR1 SGHRS and CDR2 YFSETQ come from the germline V gene. CDR3 sequence (DNA): TGCGCCAGCAGCTTGGCAGGGAGGACCACACTCAGGGCAGATACGCAGTATTTT. Residues: CASSLAGRTTLRADTQYF.

The table lists this clonotype with many counts. The chain uses TRBV7-2 and TRBJ2-1; 10 bases match TRBD2. V was clipped by 5 bases and J by 8 bases; unmatched bases: 9. CDR3 size: 15 residues. Germline V CDR1 and CDR2: SGHTA, FQGNSA. The CDR3 reads CASSPGPSGSHEQFF. The CDR3 DNA follows: TGTGCCAGCAGCCCAGGGCCTAGCGGGAGCCATGAGCAGTTCTTC.

In this sample, this clonotype turned up a few times. The chain joins TRBV10-3 to TRBJ2-7; TRBD2 aligns across 7 bases. With 8 bases clipped from V and 3 bases from J, the junction kept 7 bases outside the gene matches. The V gene's germline CDR1 is ENHRY and CDR2 SYGVKD. The CDR3 runs 13 residues. CDR3 loop: CAIGGEVRYEQYF. The CDR3 DNA follows: TGTGCCATCGGGGGGGAGGTTCGCTACGAGCAGTACTTC.

This clonotype came up many times. J is TRBJ2-3 and V is TRBV20-1; D uncertain. Germline assignment: CDR1 DFQATT and CDR2 SNEGSKA (reference sequence). Trimming pared 4 bases from V and 2 bases from J, leaving 13 bases between. CDR3 length equals 14 residues. CDR3 coding DNA: TGCAGTGCTATAACTCTAGAGCACACAGATACGCAGTATTTT. It encodes CSAITLEHTDTQYF.

The V and J genes are TRBV7-9 and TRBJ2-3; 7 bases are shared with TRBD2. Germline assignment: CDR1 SEHNR and CDR2 FQNEAQ (reference sequence). The V gene end was trimmed by 3 bases and the J gene end by 6 bases; junction bases not matched to a gene: 15. The CDR3 has 17 residues. CDR3 loop: CASSFRGREILSDTQYF. CDR3 nucleotides: TGTGCCAGCAGCTTTCGGGGGAGGGAGATATTGTCGGATACGCAGTATTTT.

The chain's CDR3 is CASSQGFRAGGDTQYF. The CDR3 DNA is TGTGCCAGCAGCCAAGGTTTCCGGGCTGGGGGAGATACGCAGTATTTT. This chain links TRBV3-1 with TRBJ2-3, with D perhaps TRBD1 or TRBD2 (5 bases each). Between the trimmed V and J ends, which lost 1 base and 5 bases, there was a span of 16 bases. The germline CDR1 and CDR2 sequences are LGHDT and YNNKEL (reference sequence). CDR3 size: 16 residues.

The chain combines TRBV2 with TRBJ1-1, with unresolved D. The CDR3 covers 16 residues. Trimming stripped 2 bases from V and 0 bases from J, with 13 bases between. Germline CDR1 is SNHLY and CDR2 is FYNNEI. The CDR3: CASSELRVIMNTEAFF. The CDR3, as DNA: TGTGCCAGCAGTGAACTGAGGGTTATTATGAACACTGAAGCTTTCTTT. The complete variable domain, with remaining parts taken from reference TRBV2 and TRBJ1-1, reads EPEVTQTPSHQVTQMGQEVILRCVPISNHLYFYWYRQILGQKVEFLVSFYNNEISEKSEIFDDQFSVERPDGSNFTLKIRSTKLEDSAMYFCASSELRVIMNTEAFFGQGTRLTVV.

This chain's CDR3 is CATDPGTGANVLTF. The CDR3 DNA reads as TGTGCCACCGACCCAGGGACTGGGGCCAACGTCCTGACTTTC. The genes are TRBV2 and TRBJ2-6; D possibly corresponds to TRBD1 (5 bases). CDR3 length equals 14 residues. V dropped 10 bases and J dropped 2 bases, with 12 bases sitting between them. Germline V gives CDR1 SNHLY, CDR2 FYNNEI.

This clonotype was picked up many times. The CDR3 reads CASTKLAGGPYNEQFF. CDR3 nucleotide sequence: TGTGCCAGCACAAAACTAGCGGGAGGACCTTACAATGAGCAGTTCTTC. J is TRBJ2-1 and V is TRBV6-2 or TRBV6-3, with TRBD2 matching over 12 bases. Germline V CDR1 and CDR2: MNHEY, SVGEGT. CDR3 size: 16 residues. J gave up 4 bases and V 7 bases, and 8 bases lay outside the gene matches.

The chain combines TRBV18 with TRBJ1-1; D is possibly TRBD1 (5 bases). Trimming removed 0 bases from V and 0 bases from J, with 8 bases in between. CDR1 is KGHSH, CDR2 LQKENI, per germline. The length of the CDR3 is 15 residues. CDR3 sequence (DNA): TGTGCCAGCTCACCACCGGGGGGGGTGAACACTGAAGCTTTCTTT. It codes for CASSPPGGVNTEAFF.

This clonotype was seen more than once but under ten times. This chain links TRBV14 with TRBJ1-1; the D gene is possibly TRBD1 (5 bases). V lost 7 bases, J lost 1 base, and 13 bases lay in between. CDR3 size: 14 residues. Germline V gene lookup returns CDR1 SGHDN and CDR2 FVKESK. The CDR3 DNA reads as TGTGCCAGCACTAGGGGACCGTGGAACACTGAAGCTTTCTTT. The encoded protein is CASTRGPWNTEAFF. Full variable domain (outside the CDR3, taken from reference TRBV14 and TRBJ1-1): EAGVTQFPSHSVIEKGQTVTLRCDPISGHDNLYWYRRVMGKEIKFLLHFVKESKQDESGMPNNRFLAERTGGTYSTLKVQPAELEDSGVYFCASTRGPWNTEAFFGQGTRLTVV.

This clonotype came up many times. The V and J genes are TRBV7-8 and TRBJ2-1, with 7 positions matching TRBD2. Germline CDR1 reads SGHVS; CDR2 reads FQNEAQ. The J segment lost 4 bases and the V segment lost 5 bases, leaving 8 bases of the junction unmatched. The CDR3 is 15 amino acids. DNA for the CDR3: TGTGCCAGCAGCCCTCGCCAGCGGGATTACAATGAGCAGTTCTTC. Translation gives CASSPRQRDYNEQFF.

This clonotype was seen many times. The V gene is TRBV12-3 or TRBV12-4, the J gene TRBJ2-3; D is unresolved. The V end lost 6 bases, the J end lost 1 base, and 8 bases lay between the germline ends. The CDR3 spans 13 residues. CDR3 in DNA: TGTGCCAGCAGCAGGTCACGCACAGATACGCAGTATTTT. Its protein product is CASSRSRTDTQYF.

This clonotype has ten or more counts. The chain uses TRBV12-3 or TRBV12-4 and TRBJ2-5; 10 bases line up with TRBD2. Unmatched junction bases numbered 13, after V lost 6 bases and J lost 3 bases. CDR3 length: 17 amino acids. The DNA for the CDR3 is TGTGCCAGCAGCCGAACGGTCACACTAGCGGGAAAAGAGACCCAGTACTTC. It codes for CASSRTVTLAGKETQYF.

Many counts were recorded for this clonotype. The gene calls are TRBV29-1 and TRBJ2-2; 7 bases map to TRBD2. Per the germline V gene, CDR1 is SQVTM and CDR2 is ANQGSEA. The CDR3 sequence is 14 residues long. Trimming at V came to 7 bases and at J to 0 bases, leaving 5 bases not matched to a gene. DNA of the CDR3: TGCAGCGCAAGGAGCGGGACGAACACCGGGGAGCTGTTTTTT. Protein product: CSARSGTNTGELFF.